A single sample is the source of the 14 T cell receptor beta chains below, sequenced in a study of cytomegalovirus exposure and HLA in healthy donors. Use of 60 Vbeta and 13 Jbeta primers characterized the PCR. The repertoire was sequenced with immunoSEQ multiplex PCR; TCRdb's copy has only in-frame clones and lacks some. The data hold some 110,000 clones, with roughly 80% observed a single time. The sequencing input was PBMCs. Source of these receptors: a man aged 30 to 45 in good health and CMV-seropositive.

V gene TRBV7-9 combines with J gene TRBJ2-3; unclear D gene. CDR1 is SEHNR and CDR2 is FQNEAQ in the germline V gene (reference sequence). V lost 3 bases, J lost 1 base, and 17 bases lay in between. The CDR3 has 17 amino acids. The chain's CDR3 is CASSFALVALRTDTQYF. CDR3 bases: TGTGCCAGCAGCTTCGCCTTAGTTGCACTGCGCACAGATACGCAGTATTTT.

In DNA, the CDR3 is TGTGCCACCCTGTGGCGAGCGGGGGGGGTTTATGAGCAGTTCTTC. As protein: CATLWRAGGVYEQFF. V is TRBV19 and J is TRBJ2-1; TRBD2 aligns across 10 bases. Germline V gives CDR1 LNHDA, CDR2 SQIVND (reference sequence). Trimming cost V 10 bases and J 8 bases; bases outside gene matches: 14. This CDR3 has 15 amino acids.

The chain has TRBV6-5 and TRBJ2-2; D is perhaps TRBD1 (5 bases). The CDR3 covers 14 residues. V lost 6 bases and J 2 bases, leaving 10 bases between the germline ends. Germline V lookup: CDR1 MNHEY, CDR2 SVGAGI. Here the CDR3 reads CASSPDRNTGELFF. CDR3 nucleotides: TGTGCCAGCAGCCCCGACAGAAACACCGGGGAGCTGTTTTTT.

The V call is TRBV5-1, the J call TRBJ1-1; perhaps TRBD1 as D (5 bases). The CDR3 length is 15 residues. The V end was cut by 0 bases, the J end by 0 bases, with 9 bases between. CDR1 SGHRS and CDR2 YFSETQ come from the germline V gene. The chain's CDR3 is CASSLVGALNTEAFF. CDR3 coding DNA: TGCGCCAGCAGCTTGGTTGGGGCGTTGAACACTGAAGCTTTCTTT.

This chain connects TRBV19 to TRBJ1-6; 7 bases line up with TRBD1. The ends lost 5 bases at V and 7 bases at J; junction bases unmatched: 20. The CDR3 runs to 19 residues. Germline V CDR1 and CDR2: LNHDA, SQIVND (reference sequence). CDR3 residues: CASSSRRDSGGVWNSPLHF. CDR3 nucleotide sequence: TGTGCCAGTAGTTCCCGCCGGGACAGTGGAGGGGTATGGAATTCACCCCTCCACTTT.

The V gene is TRBV10-1, the J gene TRBJ1-1, with 7 bases identical to TRBD1. V trimming: 3 bases; J trimming: 4 bases; junction bases outside the gene matches: 5. In germline, CDR1 is WNHNN, CDR2 SYGVQD (reference sequence). The CDR3 is 14 amino acids. The CDR3 DNA is TGCGCCAGCAGTGAAACCCAGGGGGGCACTGAAGCTTTCTTT. Residues: CASSETQGGTEAFF.

This chain connects TRBV5-4 to TRBJ2-3, with D maybe TRBD2 (6 bases). V lost 6 bases, J lost 4 bases, and 12 bases lay in between. CDR1 and CDR2 from the germline V gene are SGHNT and YYREEE (reference sequence). CDR3 length: 13 amino acids. CDR3: CASTPPGADTQYF. CDR3 nucleotides: TGTGCCAGCACACCACCGGGAGCAGATACGCAGTATTTT.

The J gene is TRBJ1-6, the V gene TRBV19; D is unresolved. Trimming left V 6 bases short and J 13 bases short, with 10 bases between. Germline CDR1 is LNHDA and CDR2 is SQIVND (reference sequence). CDR3 length equals 11 residues. CDR3 in amino acids: CASSAGVPLHF. CDR3 bases: TGTGCCAGTAGCGCCGGGGTTCCCCTCCACTTT.

The sample holds a few counts of this clone. The chain has TRBV6-4 and TRBJ2-3; TRBD1 is a possible D gene (7 bases). CDR1 is MRHNA, CDR2 SNTAGT, per germline. The CDR3 spans 16 residues. Trimming pared 9 bases from V and 0 bases from J, leaving 19 bases between. The CDR3 coding sequence is TGTGCCAGTTCCACAGGGCAGGGGGGTAGCACAGATACGCAGTATTTT. Translation gives CASSTGQGGSTDTQYF.

The CDR3 DNA follows: TGTGCCAGCAGGGCCGGGACTAGCTCCTATAATTCACCCCTCCACTTT. Amino acid sequence: CASRAGTSSYNSPLHF. The V gene is TRBV2, the J gene TRBJ1-6; D may be TRBD1 (5 bases). The CDR3 loop spans 16 amino acids. Germline V gives CDR1 SNHLY, CDR2 FYNNEI. The V end was cut by 6 bases, the J end by 0 bases, with 12 bases between.

The V and J genes are TRBV7-8 and TRBJ1-1; 9 bases are a match to TRBD1. The CDR3 is 15 residues long. V trimming: 4 bases; J trimming: 1 base; junction bases outside the gene matches: 4. Germline V CDR1 and CDR2: SGHVS, FQNEAQ. CDR3 coding DNA: TGTGCCAGCAGCTCCGGACAGGGGACGAACACTGAAGCTTTCTTT. It specifies CASSSGQGTNTEAFF.

This rearrangement joins TRBV5-4 to TRBJ1-1; TRBD1 might be the D (6 bases). The length of the CDR3 is 14 residues. V dropped 3 bases and J dropped 5 bases, with 14 bases sitting between them. Germline CDR1 reads SGHNT; CDR2 reads YYREEE (reference sequence). CDR3 DNA: TGTGCCAGCAGCTACCCGGACAGAGGGACTGAAGCTTTCTTT. This sequence encodes CASSYPDRGTEAFF.

The chain uses TRBV5-6 and TRBJ2-7, with 10 bases identical to TRBD2. This CDR3 is built from 15 residues. The V gene's germline CDR1 is SGHDT and CDR2 YYEEEE. The trim removed 4 bases at V and 6 bases at J, leaving 10 bases unmatched. CDR3 nucleotide sequence: TGTGCCAGCAGCGTGTCAGCGGGGGGGCCAGTCGAGCAGTACTTC. Amino acid sequence: CASSVSAGGPVEQYF.

CDR3 DNA sequence: TGTGCCAGCAGCCTTTCCGGGGACTATGGCTACACCTTC. This encodes CASSLSGDYGYTF. The chain uses TRBV5-4 and TRBJ1-2; the D is unclear. V was shortened by 4 bases and J by 3 bases, with 10 bases between the two germline ends. The CDR3 has 13 residues. Germline V gene sequence: CDR1 SGHNT, CDR2 YYREEE (reference sequence).